This T cell receptor (beta chain) stems from a study of response to subunit inactivated influenza vaccine (dated 2018 in TCRdb). Broadly, across the study: Deep quantitative T cell receptor repertoire profiling was used in the study to track responses to a trivalent subunit inactivated influenza vaccine. General conclusions and limits of the study: It was suggested by the authors that each seasonal influenza vaccination may recruit only a limited number of new T cells.

Library preparation was by RT-PCR. TCRdb shows the sequencer as Illumina HiSeq 2500. TCRdb ran its own pipeline on the public reads, namely fastp trimming at Q25 and MiXCR clone calling, and kept in-frame beta chains. Rows merge per CDR3 protein into single entries with the most common DNA and genes. Within this sample are some 640,000 distinct CDR3 sequences, with more than 11% of them counted one time only. The top ten constitute around 7% of the sample. The germline ends are 19 bases apart after V is trimmed by 3 bases and J by 4 bases. According to the germline V gene, CDR1 reads SGHAT and CDR2 reads FQNNGV. The CDR3, from cysteine to phenylalanine, totals 16 residues. Only the CDR3 region is kept as DNA, spanning 48 bases read in frame from base 1. This clonotype was seen more than once but under ten times. The specificity of this receptor is unknown. No base qualities exist here, and no much larger clone lies one base off it.

This TCR derives from a man aged 50-60 years who received an inactivated influenza vaccine. Donor details come from another sample of the same person, matched by shared clones. The source material was PBMCs from blood, sampled roughly 2 weeks before vaccination. The rearranged chain carries TRBV11-2 and TRBJ2-7, with TRBD1 perhaps the D gene, on 6 matching bases. The DNA is TGTGCCAGCAGCTTTGCGCAGGGGAACCCGCTTTACGAGCAGTACTTC. Its protein is CASSFAQGNPLYEQYF.